Presented here are 21 T cell receptor beta chains from one specimen sequenced in a study of shared clonotypes between healthy human individuals (dated by TCRdb to 2020 to 2022). Libraries were constructed by the immunoSEQ multiplex PCR assay. Here the immuneACCESS table is served through TCRdb, limited to in-frame sequences with V and J called. Missing clones are a known gap in these copies; in checked studies unresolved V genes cover under half, and the rest lacks a known reason. The sample table holds about 2.1 million clones, of which about 93% were seen once. The ten largest account for 1.7% of the sample. CD8 naive samples were obtained by positive selection for CCR7 among CD45RO-negative cells, yielding a CD45RA+CCR7+ population from which TemRA cells were excluded. Sequenced input: naive CD8+ T cells from PBMCs. The intended sense of this specimen's cell subset or site label: CD45RA+CCR7+. These receptors were obtained from a man aged 18 to 30 in good health. Some clones in this sample may be carry-over from other donors' samples.

This clone has only a few counts. Different DNA sequences within this sample yield the same CDR3. V and J are TRBV28 and TRBJ2-2; tentatively, D is TRBD2 (5 bases). The CDR3 is 14 residues long. From germline, CDR1 is MDHEN and CDR2 SYDVKM. Trimming removed 3 bases from V and 5 bases from J, with 10 bases in between. The CDR3 DNA reads as TGTGCCAGCAGTTTTCGGGGTGGGACCGGGGAGCTGTTTTTT. Translation: CASSFRGGTGELFF.

The chain links TRBV29-1 to TRBJ1-2, with 9 bases matching TRBD1. V dropped 1 base and J dropped 0; count of bases not matched to a gene: 6. In germline, CDR1 is SQVTM, CDR2 ANQGSEA. The CDR3 consists of 16 residues. CDR3 sequence: CSVEAVTGGANYGYTF. The CDR3 coding sequence is TGCAGCGTTGAAGCCGTAACAGGGGGCGCTAACTATGGCTACACCTTC. Full variable domain (missing parts from reference TRBV29-1 and TRBJ1-2): SAVISQKPSRDICQRGTSLTIQCQVDSQVTMMFWYRQQPGQSLTLIATANQGSEATYESGFVIDKFPISRPNLTFSTLTVSNMSPEDSSIYLCSVEAVTGGANYGYTFGSGTRLTVV.

The chain links TRBV19 to TRBJ2-7, with TRBD2 identical over 9 bases. V lost 5 bases to trimming and J lost 3 bases; unmatched junction nucleotides: 5. CDR3 length: 14 residues. Germline assignment: CDR1 LNHDA and CDR2 SQIVND (reference sequence). The CDR3 DNA sequence: TGTGCCAGTAGTGTTATAGCGGGAGACTACGAGCAGTACTTC. Translation gives CASSVIAGDYEQYF.

This clone was seen a handful of times. The chain couples TRBV10-3 to TRBJ1-4; the D gene is possibly TRBD1 (6 bases). The CDR3 contains 14 residues. V lost 4 bases, J lost 6 bases, and 12 bases lay in between. Germline values: CDR1 ENHRY, CDR2 SYGVKD. The CDR3 nucleotides read TGTGCCATCAGTGCCGGGGGCGGATATGAAAAACTGTTTTTT. As protein: CAISAGGGYEKLFF.

This rearrangement joins TRBV28 to TRBJ2-1; the D gene is possibly TRBD2 (5 bases). Looked up from germline, CDR1 is MDHEN and CDR2 is SYDVKM. Trimming shortened V by 4 bases and J by 0 bases, and 16 bases separated the two germline ends. The CDR3 covers 17 residues. CDR3 sequence reads: CASSSARASSSYNEQFF. The CDR3 region has the DNA TGTGCCAGCAGTTCAGCGCGGGCCTCGAGCTCCTACAATGAGCAGTTCTTC.

The chain couples TRBV30 to TRBJ2-2; 8 positions agree with TRBD2. V gave up 1 base and J gave up 6 bases; unmatched junction bases: 4. The CDR3 is 14 residues long. The germline gives CDR1 GTSNPN, CDR2 SVGIG (reference sequence). The CDR3: CAWSAKREPGELFF. CDR3 sequence (DNA): TGTGCCTGGAGTGCCAAGCGGGAGCCCGGGGAGCTGTTTTTT.

The rearrangement links TRBV10-3 to TRBJ2-1; the match to TRBD2 covers 14 bases. From germline, CDR1 is ENHRY and CDR2 SYGVKD. V dropped 6 bases and J dropped 7; count of bases not matched to a gene: 5. CDR3 length: 15 amino acids. In DNA form, the CDR3 reads TGTGCCATCAGGCAGGGACTAGCGGGAGTGAATGAGCAGTTCTTC. It encodes CAIRQGLAGVNEQFF.

The genes are TRBV27 and TRBJ2-7; D perhaps matches TRBD1 (7 bases). From germline, CDR1 is MNHEY and CDR2 SMNVEV (reference sequence). This CDR3 contains 14 residues. With 6 bases removed from V and 3 bases from J, the gap between germline ends came to 15 bases. The CDR3 nucleotides read TGTGCCAGCAGCGGGGGACAGAGAGGCTACGAGCAGTACTTC. It yields the protein CASSGGQRGYEQYF.

This chain joins TRBV15 and TRBJ2-1, with unresolved D. The ends were cut back, 2 bases at V and 5 bases at J, with 10 bases in the middle. The CDR3 totals 14 residues. The germline CDR1 and CDR2 sequences are LNHNV and YYDKDF (reference sequence). The CDR3 nucleotides read TGTGCCACCAGCAGACGGTCAAGCGACAATGAGCAGTTCTTC. It specifies CATSRRSSDNEQFF. Using reference TRBV15 and TRBJ2-1 for the parts outside the CDR3, the full variable domain is DAMVIQNPRYQVTQFGKPVTLSCSQTLNHNVMYWYQQKSSQAPKLLFHYYDKDFNNEADTPDNFQSRRPNTSFCFLDIRSPGLGDTAMYLCATSRRSSDNEQFFGPGTRLTVL.

In DNA, the CDR3 is TGTGCCAGCAGTTCCTTCGAAACTAGCGGAGCCACCGGGGAGCTGTTTTTT. Protein product: CASSSFETSGATGELFF. The chain employs TRBV9 and TRBJ2-2; 8 bases align to TRBD2. Germline CDR1 and CDR2: SGDLS and YYNGEE. With 5 bases clipped from V and 4 bases from J, the junction kept 13 bases outside the gene matches. The CDR3 runs 17 residues.

V and J are TRBV4-3 and TRBJ2-7; D gene unclear. This CDR3 is 11 amino acids long. Germline V gene data show CDR1 as LGHNA and CDR2 as YSLEER. Between the trimmed V and J ends, which lost 3 bases and 12 bases, there was a span of 12 bases. CDR3 sequence reads: CASSHPALRYF. CDR3 sequence (DNA): TGCGCCAGCAGCCATCCGGCGTTGAGGTACTTC.

The V gene is TRBV27, the J gene TRBJ2-7; tentatively, D is TRBD2 (6 bases). The germline V and J ends were trimmed by 3 bases and 3 bases, with 9 bases remaining between them. The CDR3 covers 13 residues. Germline-derived CDR1 and CDR2 are MNHEY and SMNVEV (reference sequence). This chain's CDR3 is CASSFQEGYEQYF. DNA of the CDR3: TGTGCCAGCAGTTTTCAGGAGGGCTACGAGCAGTACTTC.

This chain connects TRBV2 to TRBJ1-2; TRBD1 aligns across 9 bases. The CDR3 has 14 residues. The germline V gene has CDR1 SNHLY and CDR2 FYNNEI. J was trimmed by 6 bases and V by 7 bases; bases with no gene match: 9. In DNA form, the CDR3 reads TGTGCCAGCACTTCCGGACAGGGGCTGGATGGCTACACCTTC. Encoded protein: CASTSGQGLDGYTF.

The chain combines TRBV6-6 with TRBJ1-4, with D uncertain. Trimming took off 0 bases at V and 7 bases at J, with 12 bases between the two ends. The CDR3 is 15 residues long. CDR1 and CDR2 from the germline V gene are MNHNY and SVGAGI (reference sequence). The CDR3 reads CASSYSAGLGEKLFF. The CDR3 coding sequence is TGTGCCAGCAGTTACTCAGCGGGGTTGGGTGAAAAACTGTTTTTT.

V gene TRBV27 combines with J gene TRBJ2-7; 7 bases agree with TRBD1. There are 14 residues in the CDR3. The V segment lost 5 bases and the J segment 5 bases; nucleotides outside the gene matches: 9. The germline V gene has CDR1 MNHEY and CDR2 SMNVEV (reference sequence). For the CDR3, the DNA is TGTGCCAGCAGTCGACAGGGAACTTTAAACGAGCAGTACTTC. It specifies CASSRQGTLNEQYF.

The CDR3 here is CASSFPSGRREFNQPQHF. For the CDR3, the DNA is TGTGCCAGCAGTTTTCCCTCAGGGCGGAGGGAATTCAATCAGCCCCAGCATTTT. The chain has TRBV28 and TRBJ1-5, with a tentative D call TRBD1 (5 bases). Trimming took off 3 bases at V and 3 bases at J, with 21 bases between the two ends. Per germline, CDR1 MDHEN and CDR2 SYDVKM. The CDR3 spans 18 residues.

V gene TRBV19 combines with J gene TRBJ1-3; D is unclear. V lost 5 bases, J lost 6 bases, and 14 bases lay in between. The CDR3 spans 14 residues. Germline V CDR1 and CDR2: LNHDA, SQIVND (reference sequence). The CDR3 sequence: CASSSPWESNTIYF. The CDR3 coding sequence is TGTGCCAGTAGTTCCCCTTGGGAGTCAAACACCATATATTTT.

The V gene is TRBV4-3, the J gene TRBJ2-7; tentatively, D is TRBD2 (5 bases). The CDR3 extends over 14 amino acids. Germline CDR1 reads LGHNA; CDR2 reads YSLEER. Trimming removed 1 base from V and 0 bases from J, with 7 bases in between. CDR3 DNA: TGCGCCAGCAGCCAAGTCGGGGACTCCTACGAGCAGTACTTC. This gives the protein CASSQVGDSYEQYF.

Concerning this clone: The same CDR3 can be traced to other DNA sequences in this sample. The chain uses TRBV19 and TRBJ1-1; no firm D call. Germline loops: CDR1 LNHDA, CDR2 SQIVND (reference sequence). The CDR3 contains 12 residues. Trimming cost V 3 bases and J 4 bases, with 6 bases left between them. This chain's CDR3 is CASSIGSTEAFF. CDR3 nucleotide sequence: TGTGCCAGTAGTATTGGTAGCACTGAAGCTTTCTTT.

The rearrangement joins TRBV5-1 to TRBJ1-1; maybe TRBD1 (5 bases). Germline V gene data show CDR1 as SGHRS and CDR2 as YFSETQ. The V end was cut by 0 bases, the J end by 0 bases, with 9 bases between. The CDR3 contains 15 residues. The CDR3 DNA follows: TGCGCCAGCAGCTTGGACGGGGGAATGAACACTGAAGCTTTCTTT. Amino acid sequence: CASSLDGGMNTEAFF.

The V gene is TRBV9, the J gene TRBJ2-7; maybe TRBD2 (6 bases). This CDR3 has 13 residues. V was pared by 0 bases and J by 7 bases, with 11 bases between. Looked up from germline, CDR1 is SGDLS and CDR2 is YYNGEE. CDR3 DNA: TGTGCCAGCAGCGTAGGGGCTGCGGGGGAGCAGTACTTC. Amino acids: CASSVGAAGEQYF.